One and the same sample provided the 6 T cell receptor beta chains below, sequenced in a study of a mutant IDH1 vaccine in newly diagnosed glioma. As to time point: baseline, week 1 (first vaccination visit). Treatment described: pre-vaccination baseline after standard-of-care therapy. Profiling relied on immunoSEQ multiplex PCR, and the TCRdb table lists in-frame clones only, not all of them. The sample has 65,000 to 70,000 clones; around 86% are singletons. The specimen was PBMCs, collected from a glioma patient treated with radiotherapy, temozolomide or both. The receptors come from a young man with glioma.

The chain uses TRBV28 and TRBJ2-1, with 7 bases that match TRBD1. This CDR3 region has 14 residues. Germline trimming cut 8 bases from V and 3 bases from J; bases unmatched to any gene: 7. Germline-derived CDR1 and CDR2 are MDHEN and SYDVKM. In DNA form, the CDR3 reads TGTGCCAGCGGAGTAGGGGGCCGCTACAATGAGCAGTTCTTC. Encoded protein: CASGVGGRYNEQFF.

This chain connects TRBV10-2 to TRBJ1-1, with D hard to call. This CDR3 has 13 amino acids. V was cut by 5 bases and J by 0 bases, with 7 bases left in between. Germline V gene sequence: CDR1 WSHSY, CDR2 SAAADI. CDR3 residues: CASSPVVNTEAFF. In nucleotides, the CDR3 is TGCGCCAGCAGTCCTGTAGTGAACACTGAAGCTTTCTTT.

The chain couples TRBV5-5 to TRBJ1-2, with 7 bases identical to TRBD1. CDR1 and CDR2 (germline): SGHKS, YYEKEE (reference sequence). CDR3 length: 16 residues. With 4 bases clipped from V and 2 bases from J, the junction kept 11 bases outside the gene matches. CDR3 in amino acids: CASSIGSGTANYGYTF. The CDR3 region has the DNA TGTGCCAGCAGCATTGGGTCCGGGACAGCGAACTATGGCTACACCTTC.

V is TRBV18 and J is TRBJ1-1; the match to TRBD1 covers 7 bases. The V segment lost 5 bases and the J segment 6 bases; nucleotides outside the gene matches: 12. Germline V lookup: CDR1 KGHSH, CDR2 LQKENI. The CDR3 length is 15 residues. CDR3: CASSSDQGVGAEAFF. The CDR3 DNA sequence: TGTGCCAGCTCATCGGACCAGGGGGTGGGAGCTGAAGCTTTCTTT.

The chain recombines TRBV27 with TRBJ1-2; the D gene is possibly TRBD1 (5 bases). Germline V gives CDR1 MNHEY, CDR2 SMNVEV (reference sequence). The germline V and J ends were trimmed by 5 bases and 4 bases, with 17 bases remaining between them. CDR3 size: 15 residues. This chain's CDR3 is CASSRGGGSIYGYTF. DNA for the CDR3: TGTGCCAGCAGTCGCGGGGGGGGATCCATCTATGGCTACACCTTC.

The J gene is TRBJ2-5, the V gene TRBV29-1; 8 nucleotides line up with TRBD2. V shed 4 bases and J 4 bases; nucleotides not matched to a gene: 20. This CDR3 has 18 amino acids. Germline V lookup: CDR1 SQVTM, CDR2 ANQGSEA. The CDR3 protein is CSVAGRHSAGGRSETQYF. Here the CDR3 DNA reads TGCAGCGTTGCAGGTCGGCATTCGGCGGGGGGAAGGTCAGAGACCCAGTACTTC.